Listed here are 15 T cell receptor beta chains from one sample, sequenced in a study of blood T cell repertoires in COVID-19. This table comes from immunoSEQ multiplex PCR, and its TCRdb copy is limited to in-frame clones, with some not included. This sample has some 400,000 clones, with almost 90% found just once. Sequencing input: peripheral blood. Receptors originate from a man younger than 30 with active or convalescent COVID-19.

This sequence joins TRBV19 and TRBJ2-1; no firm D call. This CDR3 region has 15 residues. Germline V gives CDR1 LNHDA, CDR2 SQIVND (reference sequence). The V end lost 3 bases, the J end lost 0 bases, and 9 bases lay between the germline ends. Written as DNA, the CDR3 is TGTGCCAGTAGTATGCTGCGGAACTCCTACAATGAGCAGTTCTTC. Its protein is CASSMLRNSYNEQFF.

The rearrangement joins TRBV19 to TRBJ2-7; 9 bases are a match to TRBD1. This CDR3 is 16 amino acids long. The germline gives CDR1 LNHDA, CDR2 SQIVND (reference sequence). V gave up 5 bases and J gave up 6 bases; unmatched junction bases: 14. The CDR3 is CASSSPAGTGISEQYF. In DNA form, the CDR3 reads TGTGCCAGTAGTTCACCAGCCGGGACAGGGATTTCCGAGCAGTACTTC.

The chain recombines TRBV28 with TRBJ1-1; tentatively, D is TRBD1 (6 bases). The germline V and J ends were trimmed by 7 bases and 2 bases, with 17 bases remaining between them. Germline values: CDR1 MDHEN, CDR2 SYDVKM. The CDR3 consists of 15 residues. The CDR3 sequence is CASKRGRGRNTEAFF. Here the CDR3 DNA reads TGTGCCAGCAAGAGGGGGAGGGGCCGAAACACTGAAGCTTTCTTT.

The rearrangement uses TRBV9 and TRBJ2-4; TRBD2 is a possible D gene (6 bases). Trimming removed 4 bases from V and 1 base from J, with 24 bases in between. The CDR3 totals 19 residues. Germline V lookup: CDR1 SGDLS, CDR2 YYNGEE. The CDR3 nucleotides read TGTGCCAGCAGCCCCGGATGGGTGGGCGGGAACCAGGCCAAAAACATTCAGTACTTC. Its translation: CASSPGWVGGNQAKNIQYF.

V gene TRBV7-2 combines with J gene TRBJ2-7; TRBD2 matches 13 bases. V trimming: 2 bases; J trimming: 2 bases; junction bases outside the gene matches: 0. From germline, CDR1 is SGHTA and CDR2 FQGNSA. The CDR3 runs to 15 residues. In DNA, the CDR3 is TGTGCCAGCAGCTTAACTAGCGGGGGGGCCTACGAGCAGTACTTC. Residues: CASSLTSGGAYEQYF.

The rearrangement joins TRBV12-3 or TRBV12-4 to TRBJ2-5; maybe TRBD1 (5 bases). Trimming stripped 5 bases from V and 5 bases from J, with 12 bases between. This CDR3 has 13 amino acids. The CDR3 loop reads CASSHDSWETQYF. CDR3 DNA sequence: TGTGCCAGCAGTCACGACAGTTGGGAGACCCAGTACTTC.

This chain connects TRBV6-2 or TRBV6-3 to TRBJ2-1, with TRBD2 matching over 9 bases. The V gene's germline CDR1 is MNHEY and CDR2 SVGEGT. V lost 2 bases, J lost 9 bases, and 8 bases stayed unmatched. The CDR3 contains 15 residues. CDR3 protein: CASSYGGGAVFEQFF. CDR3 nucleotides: TGTGCCAGCAGTTACGGCGGGGGGGCCGTTTTTGAGCAGTTCTTC.

CDR3 sequence: CASSPTTGMNTEAFF. CDR3 in DNA: TGCGCCAGCAGCCCAACGACAGGGATGAACACTGAAGCTTTCTTT. This rearrangement joins TRBV5-1 to TRBJ1-1; TRBD1 aligns across 7 bases. CDR1 and CDR2 (germline): SGHRS, YFSETQ. This CDR3 comprises 15 residues. J was trimmed by 0 bases and V by 4 bases; bases with no gene match: 6.

The CDR3 DNA reads as TGTGCCAGCAGCTGGGACCCGGGACAGGGGATCTATGGCTACACCTTC. Protein sequence: CASSWDPGQGIYGYTF. This chain connects TRBV5-5 to TRBJ1-2; 10 nucleotides match TRBD1. Germline V gene lookup returns CDR1 SGHKS and CDR2 YYEKEE (reference sequence). The CDR3 is 16 residues long. With 3 bases clipped from V and 4 bases from J, the junction kept 9 bases outside the gene matches.

The DNA of the CDR3 is TGTGCCAGCAGCTTGGGGCCTCCCCCCAATCAGCCCCAGCATTTT. Its protein is CASSLGPPPNQPQHF. The genes are TRBV7-8 and TRBJ1-5, with D possibly being TRBD1 (5 bases). V was trimmed by 3 bases and J by 3 bases, leaving 12 bases between them. Looked up from germline, CDR1 is SGHVS and CDR2 is FQNEAQ. This CDR3 is built from 15 residues.

CDR3 in DNA: TGTGCCAGCAGCGTAGGCCCAGGGGAGTCTGGCTACACCTTC. This sequence encodes CASSVGPGESGYTF. The chain is built from TRBV9 and TRBJ1-2, with D perhaps matching TRBD1 (6 bases). The CDR3 is 14 amino acids. Per the germline V gene, CDR1 is SGDLS and CDR2 is YYNGEE. Between the trimmed V and J ends, which lost 0 bases and 7 bases, there was a span of 13 bases.

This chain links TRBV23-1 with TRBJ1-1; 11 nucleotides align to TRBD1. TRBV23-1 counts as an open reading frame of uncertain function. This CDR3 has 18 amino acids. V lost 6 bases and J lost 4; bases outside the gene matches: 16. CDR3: CASSRRWDRGEGGTEAFF. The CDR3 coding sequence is TGCGCCAGCAGCCGTAGGTGGGACAGGGGGGAAGGGGGCACTGAAGCTTTCTTT.

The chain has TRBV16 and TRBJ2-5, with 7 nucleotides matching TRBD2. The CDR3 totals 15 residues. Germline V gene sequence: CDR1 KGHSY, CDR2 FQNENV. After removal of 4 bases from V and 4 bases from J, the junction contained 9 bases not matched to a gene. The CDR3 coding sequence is TGTGCCAGCAGCCCCTCTAGCGGAGAAGGAGAGACCCAGTACTTC. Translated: CASSPSSGEGETQYF.

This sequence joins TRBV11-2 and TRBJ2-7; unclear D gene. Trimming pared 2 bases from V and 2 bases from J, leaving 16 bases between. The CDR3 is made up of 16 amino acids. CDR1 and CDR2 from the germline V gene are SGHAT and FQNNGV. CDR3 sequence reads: CASSLPPFAETYEQYF. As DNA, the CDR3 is TGTGCCAGCAGCTTACCGCCTTTTGCTGAGACCTACGAGCAGTACTTC. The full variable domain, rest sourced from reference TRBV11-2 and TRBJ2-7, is EAGVAQSPRYKIIEKRQSVAFWCNPISGHATLYWYQQILGQGPKLLIQFQNNGVVDDSQLPKDRFSAERLKGVDSTLKIQPAKLEDSAVYLCASSLPPFAETYEQYFGPGTRLTVT.

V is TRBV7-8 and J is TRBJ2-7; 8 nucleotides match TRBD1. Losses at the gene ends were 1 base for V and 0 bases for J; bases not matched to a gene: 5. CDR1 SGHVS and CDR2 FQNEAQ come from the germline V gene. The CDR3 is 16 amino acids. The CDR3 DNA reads TGTGCCAGCAGCTTAGGTCAGGGGGCCAGCTCCTACGAGCAGTACTTC. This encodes CASSLGQGASSYEQYF.